The next 29 T cell receptor beta chains were all read from a single sample in a study of radiation and T cells in renal cell carcinoma. Sample time point: baseline pretreatment blood. Treatment specified: 15 Gy SBRT to primary tumor, nephrectomy 4 weeks later. Assay: immunoSEQ multiplex PCR; the TCRdb copy retains only in-frame clones and omits some. Altogether about 140,000 clones are present, less than 90% being singletons, with the ten largest covering 20% to 25%. The sample consisted of blood, taken from a patient whose treatment included radiotherapy and nephrectomy. The receptors come from a woman in her 50s with renal cell carcinoma.

The rearrangement links TRBV18 to TRBJ2-5, with 9 bases lining up with TRBD2. The CDR3 totals 15 residues. Trimming cost V 5 bases and J 3 bases; bases outside gene matches: 7. The germline V gene has CDR1 KGHSH and CDR2 LQKENI. The CDR3 here is CASSELAGGEETQYF. The CDR3 DNA follows: TGTGCCAGCTCAGAACTGGCGGGAGGGGAAGAGACCCAGTACTTC.

The chain uses TRBV7-2 and TRBJ1-4; D is unclear. This CDR3 has 15 amino acids. V dropped 2 bases and J dropped 5 bases, with 12 bases sitting between them. Germline V gene sequence: CDR1 SGHTA, CDR2 FQGNSA. The CDR3, as DNA: TGTGCCAGCAGCTTATTGGGCAGTCGGAATGAAAAACTGTTTTTT. Translating it yields CASSLLGSRNEKLFF.

This chain links TRBV28 with TRBJ2-7; 7 bases are a match to TRBD1. Germline V gives CDR1 MDHEN, CDR2 SYDVKM. CDR3 length equals 13 residues. J lost 3 bases, V lost 6 bases, and 5 bases had no gene match. CDR3 sequence: CASSRDSIYEQYF. The CDR3 region has the DNA TGTGCCAGCAGCCGGGACAGTATCTACGAGCAGTACTTC.

This rearrangement joins TRBV9 to TRBJ1-1, with D possibly being TRBD1 (6 bases). Trimming removed 2 bases at V and 0 bases at J, with 11 bases between. The CDR3 sequence is 15 residues long. The germline V gene has CDR1 SGDLS and CDR2 YYNGEE. CDR3 in amino acids: CASSVSTGLNTEAFF. The CDR3 nucleotides are TGTGCCAGCAGCGTGTCGACAGGCCTGAACACTGAAGCTTTCTTT.

This chain joins TRBV6-5 and TRBJ1-2, with TRBD1 matching 8 bases. Per the germline V gene, CDR1 is MNHEY and CDR2 is SVGAGI. After removal of 4 bases from V and 6 bases from J, the junction contained 10 bases not matched to a gene. This CDR3 spans 15 amino acids. This CDR3 reads CASSSPRGTGDGYTF. As DNA, the CDR3 is TGTGCCAGCAGTTCCCCCCGGGGGACAGGTGATGGCTACACCTTC.

In this sample, this clone turned up once. As DNA, the CDR3 is TGCGCCAGCAGTCCGGGTCCTGGCGAGCAGTACTTC. Translated, it gives CASSPGPGEQYF. The rearrangement uses TRBV10-1 and TRBJ2-7, with D uncertain. Per the germline V gene, CDR1 is WNHNN and CDR2 is SYGVQD (reference sequence). Trimming stripped 5 bases from V and 6 bases from J, with 11 bases between. The CDR3 runs to 12 residues.

The rearrangement uses TRBV7-2 and TRBJ2-1; 11 bases agree with TRBD2. Trimming at V came to 6 bases and at J to 3 bases, leaving 1 base not matched to a gene. The germline V gene has CDR1 SGHTA and CDR2 FQGNSA. The CDR3 loop spans 14 amino acids. The CDR3: CASRGTSGYNEQFF. The CDR3 nucleotides read TGTGCCAGCAGAGGGACTAGCGGCTACAATGAGCAGTTCTTC.

V and J are TRBV7-9 and TRBJ1-1; 8 bases are a match to TRBD1. The CDR3 sequence is 15 residues long. The junction had 6 bases not matched to a gene; V was cut back by 1 base and J by 5 bases. From germline, CDR1 is SEHNR and CDR2 FQNEAQ (reference sequence). The CDR3 nucleotides are TGTGCCAGCAGCTTAGTTCAGGGGGCAGGGACTGAAGCTTTCTTT. Amino acids: CASSLVQGAGTEAFF. Full variable domain (remainder filled in from reference TRBV7-9 and TRBJ1-1): DTGVSQNPRHKITKRGQNVTFRCDPISEHNRLYWYRQTLGQGPEFLTYFQNEAQLEKSRLLSDRFSAERPKGSFSTLEIQRTEQGDSAMYLCASSLVQGAGTEAFFGQGTRLTVV.

This chain joins TRBV2 and TRBJ2-5, with D possibly TRBD1 on 6 matching bases. CDR3 length: 15 amino acids. Per the germline V gene, CDR1 is SNHLY and CDR2 is FYNNEI. With 2 bases removed from V and 5 bases from J, the gap between germline ends came to 15 bases. CDR3 residues: CASSEMSGARETQYF. CDR3 sequence (DNA): TGTGCCAGCAGTGAAATGTCAGGGGCGCGGGAGACCCAGTACTTC.

V and J are TRBV5-1 and TRBJ2-5; D may be TRBD1 (6 bases). CDR1 and CDR2 from the germline V gene are SGHRS and YFSETQ. This CDR3 is built from 13 residues. Between the trimmed V and J ends, which lost 3 bases and 4 bases, there was a span of 10 bases. Here the CDR3 reads CASSSGQRETQYF. The CDR3 DNA is TGCGCCAGCAGCTCAGGACAGAGAGAGACCCAGTACTTC.

This chain joins TRBV28 and TRBJ2-5; tentatively, D is TRBD1 or TRBD2 (7 bases each). Germline V lookup: CDR1 MDHEN, CDR2 SYDVKM. CDR3 length equals 15 residues. The ends were cut back, 1 base at V and 5 bases at J, with 14 bases in the middle. CDR3 in DNA: TGTGCCAGCAGTTTATACGGGCAGGGGGGGGAGACCCAGTACTTC. This sequence encodes CASSLYGQGGETQYF.

This clone was found once. V is TRBV30 and J is TRBJ2-1; 7 nucleotides agree with TRBD2. CDR1 and CDR2 (germline): GTSNPN, SVGIG (reference sequence). The CDR3 has 15 amino acids. With V trimmed by 3 bases and J by 10 bases, 15 bases remained unmatched. CDR3 protein: CAWRIAWGGNNEQFF. For the CDR3, the DNA is TGTGCCTGGAGGATAGCTTGGGGGGGGAATAACGAGCAGTTCTTC.

This clone was counted between two and nine times. The V gene is TRBV6-4, the J gene TRBJ1-1; possibly TRBD1 for D (6 bases). The length of the CDR3 is 14 residues. V lost 4 bases, J lost 5 bases, and 14 bases lay in between. Looked up from germline, CDR1 is MRHNA and CDR2 is SNTAGT. The CDR3 DNA is TGTGCCAGCAGTGGAACAGGGAAAGGGACTGAAGCTTTCTTT. Amino acid sequence: CASSGTGKGTEAFF.

V and J are TRBV10-3 and TRBJ2-5; TRBD2 might be the D (5 bases). This CDR3 is built from 11 residues. Germline-derived CDR1 and CDR2 are ENHRY and SYGVKD. The V end was cut by 5 bases, the J end by 5 bases, with 6 bases between. As DNA, the CDR3 is TGTGCCATCAGTCCGGGGGAGACCCAGTACTTC. Translation: CAISPGETQYF.

With respect to this clone: At one of its ends the junction is not consistent with the germline gene, which may arise from a read error. The rearrangement joins TRBV5-1 to TRBJ2-5; no clear D gene. Germline V CDR1 and CDR2: SGHRS, YFSETQ. This CDR3 is 14 amino acids long. The CDR3 sequence is CASSLGRLSETQYF. Here the CDR3 DNA reads TGCGCCAGCAGTTTGGGTCGGCTATCAGAGACCCAGTACTTC. Using reference TRBV5-1 and TRBJ2-5 for the parts outside the CDR3, the full variable domain is KAGVTQTPRYLIKTRGQQVTLSCSPISGHRSVSWYQQTPGQGLQFLFEYFSETQRNKGNFPGRFSGRQFSNSRSEMNVSTLELGDSALYLCASSLGRLSETQYFGPGTRLLVL.

The chain joins TRBV29-1 to TRBJ1-2, with 10 bases lining up with TRBD1. The V and J ends lost 3 bases and 8 bases, in that order; junction bases with no gene match: 6. Germline V gives CDR1 SQVTM, CDR2 ANQGSEA. The CDR3 consists of 13 residues. The DNA for the CDR3 is TGCAGCGTTGAGATGGGACAGGGGAAAGGCTACACCTTC. It yields the protein CSVEMGQGKGYTF.

The chain combines TRBV10-3 with TRBJ2-3; 14 bases agree with TRBD2. Germline-derived CDR1 and CDR2 are ENHRY and SYGVKD. There are 17 residues in the CDR3. V gave up 4 bases and J gave up 3 bases; unmatched junction bases: 6. The CDR3 reads CAISATSGGALTDTQYF. The DNA for the CDR3 is TGTGCCATCAGTGCGACTAGCGGGGGGGCCTTGACAGATACGCAGTATTTT.

The chain's CDR3 is CASSYSTSSYNEQFF. The CDR3 DNA is TGTGCCAGCAGTTACTCGACTAGCTCCTACAATGAGCAGTTCTTC. This sequence joins TRBV6-5 and TRBJ2-1; possible D gene TRBD2, 6 bases. Germline V gene data show CDR1 as MNHEY and CDR2 as SVGAGI. V was cut by 0 bases and J by 0 bases, with 6 bases left in between. This CDR3 spans 15 amino acids.

The chain joins TRBV19 to TRBJ2-2, with D hard to call. This CDR3 region has 13 residues. V was trimmed by 3 bases and J by 1 base, leaving 3 bases between them. Germline-derived CDR1 and CDR2 are LNHDA and SQIVND (reference sequence). The CDR3 loop reads CASSMMNTGELFF. As DNA, the CDR3 is TGTGCCAGTAGTATGATGAACACCGGGGAGCTGTTTTTT.

Remarks on this clone: The sample holds other DNA sequences that translate to the same CDR3. This chain uses TRBV5-6 with TRBJ1-5; possible D gene TRBD1, 6 bases. The CDR3 is made up of 13 amino acids. Germline V CDR1 and CDR2: SGHDT, YYEEEE. Deletions cut 4 bases from V and 6 bases from J, with 11 bases between. The CDR3 coding sequence is TGTGCCAGCAGCCTGGACAGAGGTCAGCCCCAGCATTTT. Residues: CASSLDRGQPQHF.

V gene TRBV6-6 combines with J gene TRBJ1-2; D call uncertain. This CDR3 spans 15 amino acids. CDR1 is MNHNY and CDR2 is SVGAGI in the germline V gene (reference sequence). The ends were cut back, 6 bases at V and 0 bases at J, with 14 bases in the middle. The CDR3 protein is CASRKNGQANYGYTF. The CDR3 DNA follows: TGTGCCAGCAGAAAGAACGGGCAGGCTAACTATGGCTACACCTTC.

Remarks on this clone: An end of the junction does not agree with germline; a read error may underlie this. The V gene is TRBV27, the J gene TRBJ1-4; D is uncertain. Per germline, CDR1 MNHEY and CDR2 SMNVEV (reference sequence). CDR3 size: 17 residues. As DNA, the CDR3 is TGTGCCAGCAGCTTATCTTATTCGGACCCGGGAGGGGAAAAACTGTTTTTT. Translation gives CASSLSYSDPGGEKLFF.

The V call is TRBV7-8, the J call TRBJ2-7, with D possibly TRBD2 on 5 matching bases. Germline V gene lookup returns CDR1 SGHVS and CDR2 FQNEAQ. Between the trimmed V and J ends, which lost 1 base and 4 bases, there was a span of 23 bases. This CDR3 is 18 amino acids long. The CDR3 protein is CASSLEKSGPGLTYEQYF. DNA of the CDR3: TGTGCCAGCAGCTTAGAGAAAAGCGGTCCCGGTCTCACTTACGAGCAGTACTTC.

The genes are TRBV28 and TRBJ2-7, with a tentative D call TRBD1 (6 bases). The V gene lost 6 bases and the J gene lost 6 bases, with 15 bases spanning the gap. The CDR3 has 13 residues. Per the germline V gene, CDR1 is MDHEN and CDR2 is SYDVKM. The CDR3 nucleotides read TGTGCCAGCAGAACAACAGGGAGCTCCGAGCAGTACTTC. Protein product: CASRTTGSSEQYF.

This clone showed up just a few times. The chain recombines TRBV5-6 with TRBJ2-3; 7 bases are a match to TRBD2. With V trimmed by 2 bases and J by 4 bases, 10 bases remained unmatched. CDR1 and CDR2 from the germline V gene are SGHDT and YYEEEE. The length of the CDR3 is 16 residues. The DNA of the CDR3 is TGTGCCAGCAGCTTAGTAGGGAGACTAGCCCCAGATACGCAGTATTTT. Translated, it gives CASSLVGRLAPDTQYF.

The chain joins TRBV5-1 to TRBJ2-1, with 7 bases identical to TRBD2. V trimming: 7 bases; J trimming: 10 bases; junction bases outside the gene matches: 14. CDR3 size: 14 residues. Germline V lookup: CDR1 SGHRS, CDR2 YFSETQ. CDR3 in amino acids: CASAGLAAEGEQFF. DNA for the CDR3: TGCGCCAGCGCCGGGCTAGCGGCTGAGGGAGAGCAGTTCTTC.

The V gene is TRBV6-5, the J gene TRBJ1-2, with D hard to call. The V end was cut by 6 bases, the J end by 0 bases, with 11 bases between. The CDR3 has 14 residues. Germline CDR1 is MNHEY and CDR2 is SVGAGI. This CDR3 is CASRWTEPNYGYTF. CDR3 nucleotide sequence: TGTGCCAGCAGATGGACGGAGCCTAACTATGGCTACACCTTC.

V gene TRBV5-6 combines with J gene TRBJ2-2, with D tentatively TRBD2 (6 bases). Germline V gene sequence: CDR1 SGHDT, CDR2 YYEEEE. This CDR3 contains 13 residues. Trimming stripped 5 bases from V and 5 bases from J, with 10 bases between. The CDR3 coding sequence is TGTGCCAGCAGAAGCGGAGGGACCGGGGAGCTGTTTTTT. Translating gives CASRSGGTGELFF.

The chain has TRBV7-2 and TRBJ2-7; D unresolved. Germline CDR1 SGHTA, CDR2 FQGNSA. This CDR3 spans 12 amino acids. The V and J ends lost 5 bases and 3 bases respectively, with 8 bases between them. The CDR3 spells CASSLDHYEQYF. The CDR3 coding sequence is TGTGCCAGCAGCCTAGACCACTACGAGCAGTACTTC.